This TCR beta chain is from a study of blood T cell repertoires in COVID-19. This CDR3 spans 15 amino acids. CDR1 SGHRS and CDR2 YFSETQ come from the germline V gene. V shed 9 bases, J shed 2 bases, and the junction held 12 bases outside the gene matches. The method was immunoSEQ multiplex PCR; TCRdb's version includes in-frame clones alone and lacks a portion of them. The table shows almost 95,000 clones, with 84% occurring only once. The V gene is TRBV5-1, the J gene TRBJ2-5; 8 bases agree with TRBD1. The clonotype originates from a man in his 60s with acute or convalescent COVID-19. The sample taken for sequencing was peripheral blood. CDR3 in DNA: TGCGCCACCCAAGAAGGACAGGGCGGACAAGAGACCCAGTACTTC. The encoded protein is CATQEGQGGQETQYF. Based on the CDR3 plus reference TRBV5-1 and TRBJ2-5, the full variable domain is KAGVTQTPRYLIKTRGQQVTLSCSPISGHRSVSWYQQTPGQGLQFLFEYFSETQRNKGNFPGRFSGRQFSNSRSEMNVSTLELGDSALYLCATQEGQGGQETQYFGPGTRLLVL.